This passage covers 17 T cell receptor beta chains from one sample sequenced in a study of CD8 T cells in Susac syndrome. Random-hexamer reverse transcription was applied to about 0.45 to 1 ug RNA. TCRdb re-called the immunoSEQ multiplex PCR reads with MiXCR, one entry per CDR3 protein. There are approximately 77,000 distinct CDR3 sequences in the sample; 85% to 95% occur only once, and about 0.52% lies in the top ten. Sequencing used CD4+ T cells from PBMCs. The receptors derive from a human donor with Susac syndrome.

Only one count was recorded for this clonotype. The rearrangement uses TRBV19 and TRBJ2-7; 8 bases agree with TRBD1. The CDR3 runs to 14 residues. Trimming removed 3 bases from V and 5 bases from J; junction bases left unmatched: 6. Germline CDR1 LNHDA, CDR2 SQIVND (reference sequence). The CDR3 spells CASSIRDRFNEQYF. In nucleotides, the CDR3 is TGTGCCAGTAGTATCCGGGACAGGTTCAACGAGCAGTACTTC.

The rearrangement joins TRBV7-2 to TRBJ2-5; 10 bases line up with TRBD2. Germline CDR1 SGHTA, CDR2 FQGNSA. The CDR3 totals 17 residues. V dropped 2 bases and J dropped 2; count of bases not matched to a gene: 8. The CDR3 sequence: CASSLIGLAGAQETQYF. Written as DNA, the CDR3 is TGTGCCAGCAGCTTAATCGGTCTAGCGGGGGCACAAGAGACCCAGTACTTC. The whole variable domain, filled in from reference TRBV7-2 and TRBJ2-5, reads GAGVSQSPSNKVTEKGKDVELRCDPISGHTALYWYRQSLGQGLEFLIYFQGNSAPDKSGLPSDRFSAERTGGSVSTLTIQRTQQEDSAVYLCASSLIGLAGAQETQYFGPGTRLLVL.

V and J are TRBV20-1 and TRBJ1-4, with 10 bases aligning to TRBD1. V trimming: 7 bases; J trimming: 8 bases; junction bases outside the gene matches: 10. Per the germline V gene, CDR1 is DFQATT and CDR2 is SNEGSKA (reference sequence). The CDR3 sequence is 14 residues long. CDR3 in DNA: TGCAGTGGGCTCCGGGGACAGGGGACCGAAAAACTGTTTTTT. This encodes CSGLRGQGTEKLFF.

The rearrangement uses TRBV7-9 and TRBJ1-5, with no clear D. V dropped 8 bases and J dropped 1 base, with 9 bases sitting between them. CDR3 size: 13 residues. Germline V gene sequence: CDR1 SEHNR, CDR2 FQNEAQ (reference sequence). This CDR3 reads CASGQTSNQPQHF. CDR3 nucleotides: TGTGCCAGCGGGCAGACGAGCAATCAGCCCCAGCATTTT.

The chain couples TRBV7-9 to TRBJ1-3; D is ambiguous. The CDR3 runs 16 residues. The germline V gene has CDR1 SEHNR and CDR2 FQNEAQ (reference sequence). V lost 4 bases and J 4 bases, leaving 17 bases between the germline ends. The DNA of the CDR3 is TGTGCCAGCAGCTCAAAGGTCCCCTTGAGGGGAAACACCATATATTTT. The encoded protein is CASSSKVPLRGNTIYF.

CDR3 residues: CASSHRTSGTTGELFF. Here the CDR3 DNA reads TGTGCCAGCAGCCACAGAACTAGCGGGACCACCGGGGAGCTGTTTTTT. The chain combines TRBV9 with TRBJ2-2; 10 bases map to TRBD2. CDR3 length: 16 residues. Germline trimming cut 4 bases from V and 4 bases from J; bases unmatched to any gene: 7. Per germline, CDR1 SGDLS and CDR2 YYNGEE.

The chain carries TRBV12-3 or TRBV12-4 and TRBJ1-5; D remains ambiguous. With 3 bases removed from V and 6 bases from J, the gap between germline ends came to 9 bases. CDR3 size: 13 residues. DNA of the CDR3: TGTGCCAGCAGTTTTCAATCAGGTCAGCCCCAGCATTTT. Its protein is CASSFQSGQPQHF.

The rearrangement uses TRBV6-2 or TRBV6-3 and TRBJ1-1; 8 nucleotides line up with TRBD1. V was pared by 0 bases and J by 3 bases, with 6 bases of the junction left unmatched. Germline values: CDR1 MNHEY, CDR2 SVGEGT. The CDR3 spans 16 residues. The CDR3 DNA is TGTGCCAGCAGTTACTCAAACAGGGGGGTGGACACTGAAGCTTTCTTT. Residues: CASSYSNRGVDTEAFF.

V gene TRBV28 combines with J gene TRBJ1-4; D possibly corresponds to TRBD1 (5 bases). The V end was cut by 11 bases, the J end by 7 bases, with 17 bases between. The CDR3 sequence is 13 residues long. From germline, CDR1 is MDHEN and CDR2 SYDVKM. CDR3 bases: TGTGCCCTTGGGACTTCTGAACGTGAAAAACTGTTTTTT. Amino acids: CALGTSEREKLFF.

The chain recombines TRBV29-1 with TRBJ2-3, with 12 positions matching TRBD2. The ends lost 4 bases at V and 6 bases at J; junction bases unmatched: 8. The CDR3 extends over 15 amino acids. CDR1 and CDR2 from the germline V gene are SQVTM and ANQGSEA. CDR3 sequence: CSVGASGRAEDTQYF. The CDR3 coding sequence is TGCAGCGTTGGGGCTAGCGGGAGGGCCGAGGATACGCAGTATTTT.

The chain has TRBV28 and TRBJ2-5; no definite D call. V was pared by 7 bases and J by 3 bases, with 6 bases between. The germline V gene encodes CDR1 MDHEN and CDR2 SYDVKM. The CDR3 runs to 11 residues. In DNA form, the CDR3 reads TGTGCCAGCACGCTGAAAGAGACCCAGTACTTC. Translated: CASTLKETQYF.

The chain is built from TRBV6-5 and TRBJ1-6; no reliable D call. Germline CDR1 is MNHEY and CDR2 is SVGAGI. This CDR3 has 15 amino acids. V shed 2 bases and J shed 7 bases, with 12 bases lying between them. The CDR3: CASSYVRDGNSPLHF. CDR3 coding DNA: TGTGCCAGCAGTTACGTCCGAGACGGGAATTCACCCCTCCACTTT.

This chain connects TRBV4-2 to TRBJ2-1, with D maybe TRBD2 (7 bases). Between the trimmed V and J ends, which lost 3 bases and 7 bases, there was a span of 19 bases. Germline V CDR1 and CDR2: LGHNA, YNFKEQ. This CDR3 has 16 residues. The CDR3 region has the DNA TGTGCCAGCAGCCATGGGGCCGGGGGGCGCTTAAATGAGCAGTTCTTC. Protein: CASSHGAGGRLNEQFF.

The V gene is TRBV3-1, the J gene TRBJ1-4; 8 bases map to TRBD1. The trim removed 3 bases at V and 7 bases at J, leaving 4 bases unmatched. Germline values: CDR1 LGHDT, CDR2 YNNKEL (reference sequence). The CDR3 is 14 amino acids. CDR3 in amino acids: CASSHQGAGEKLFF. In DNA, the CDR3 is TGTGCCAGCAGCCATCAGGGGGCTGGTGAAAAACTGTTTTTT.

The chain carries TRBV7-2 and TRBJ1-4; a possible D gene is TRBD1 (6 bases). CDR3 size: 14 residues. Per germline, CDR1 SGHTA and CDR2 FQGNSA. The germline V and J ends were trimmed by 7 bases and 3 bases, with 12 bases remaining between them. The CDR3: CASTQNRANEKLFF. In DNA form, the CDR3 reads TGTGCCAGCACCCAAAACAGGGCTAATGAAAAACTGTTTTTT.

The V and J genes are TRBV9 and TRBJ2-7; the D is unclear. V was shortened by 4 bases and J by 1 base, with 9 bases between the two germline ends. CDR3 length: 13 amino acids. The germline V gene has CDR1 SGDLS and CDR2 YYNGEE. CDR3 amino acids: CASSMGSSYEQYF. The CDR3 coding sequence is TGTGCCAGCAGCATGGGATCTTCCTACGAGCAGTACTTC.

V gene TRBV6-2 or TRBV6-3 combines with J gene TRBJ1-1; D gene unclear. CDR1 and CDR2 from the germline V gene are MNHEY and SVGEGT. V dropped 4 bases and J dropped 1 base, with 7 bases sitting between them. CDR3 size: 13 residues. The CDR3: CASSSHPNTEAFF. The DNA of the CDR3 is TGTGCCAGCAGTTCCCATCCGAACACTGAAGCTTTCTTT.